This is a list of T cell receptor beta chains from one sample in a study of CD8+ T cells in alopecia areata. Method: immunoSEQ multiplex PCR; TCRdb's copy keeps in-frame clones and lacks some. The sample carries tens of thousands of clones, approximately 46% recorded once. Sample: CD8+ T cells sorted from blood, taken at week 0. These receptors were obtained from a human donor with alopecia areata. Both conserved end residues are part of each CDR3. D genes are given only for firm matches. The size of a clone is reported for some rows only, either as once, few or many, or as a class for expanded clones.

J gene,V gene,D gene,clone size,CDR3 protein,CDR3 DNA
TRBJ2-1,TRBV4-1,.,many,CASSQVGAYNEQFF,TGCGCCAGCAGCCAAGTAGGAGCCTACAATGAGCAGTTCTTC
TRBJ2-2,TRBV5-1,.,.,CASTLTGELFF,TGCGCCAGCACCCTAACCGGGGAGCTGTTTTTT
TRBJ2-5,TRBV7-8,.,few,CASSLVGRKETQYF,TGTGCCAGCAGCTTAGTCGGGCGGAAGGAGACCCAGTACTTC
TRBJ1-4,TRBV25-1,.,few,CASSEFARNVPEDKLFF,TGTGCCAGCAGTGAATTTGCCCGAAACGTCCCTGAAGACAAACTGTTTTTT
TRBJ2-7,TRBV7-2,.,.,CASSLWRGDEQYF,TGTGCCAGCAGCTTATGGAGGGGGGACGAGCAGTACTTC
TRBJ2-7,TRBV18,TRBD1,.,CASSPAGGHEQYF,TGTGCCAGCTCACCAGCAGGGGGCCACGAGCAGTACTTC
TRBJ2-1,TRBV4-2,TRBD2,.,CASSSSGRYSAEQFF,TGTGCCAGCAGTTCTAGCGGGAGGTATTCGGCTGAGCAGTTCTTC
TRBJ2-5,TRBV6-5,TRBD2,.,CASSLTSGRGETQYF,TGTGCCAGCAGTTTGACTAGCGGGAGAGGGGAGACCCAGTACTTC
TRBJ2-2,TRBV29-1,.,.,CSGLGDGYGGELFF,TGCAGCGGCCTCGGGGACGGTTACGGCGGGGAGCTGTTTTTT
TRBJ2-7,TRBV29-1,.,.,CSVGEDYEQYF,TGCAGCGTTGGCGAGGACTACGAGCAGTACTTC
TRBJ2-7,TRBV29-1,TRBD2,few,CSVEDRTSGTYEQYF,TGCAGCGTTGAAGACCGGACTAGCGGAACCTACGAGCAGTACTTC
TRBJ2-7,TRBV7-6,.,.,CASSLALSYEQYF,TGTGCCAGCAGCTTAGCGCTATCCTACGAGCAGTACTTC
TRBJ1-2,TRBV29-1,.,.,CSVETVGYGYTF,TGCAGCGTTGAGACAGTCGGCTATGGCTACACCTTC
TRBJ2-7,TRBV10-3,.,.,CAISELRGGPTYEQYF,TGTGCCATCAGTGAATTAAGGGGGGGCCCGACCTACGAGCAGTACTTC
TRBJ2-2,TRBV29-1,.,few,CSVRGANTGELFF,TGCAGCGTCCGAGGGGCGAACACCGGGGAGCTGTTTTTT
TRBJ1-1,TRBV4-1,.,.,CASSHTGQHAEAFF,TGCGCCAGCAGCCATACTGGACAGCACGCTGAAGCTTTCTTT
TRBJ2-1,TRBV2,TRBD1,.,CASRDRNEQFF,TGTGCCAGCAGGGACAGGAATGAGCAGTTCTTC
TRBJ1-2,TRBV29-1,.,.,CSVEVRVGYTF,TGCAGCGTTGAAGTGCGCGTTGGCTACACCTTC
TRBJ1-1,TRBV9,.,few,CASSPGDTEAFF,TGTGCCAGCAGCCCCGGGGACACTGAAGCTTTCTTT
TRBJ2-1,TRBV6-1,TRBD2,.,CASSRLAGEDNEQFF,TGTGCCAGCAGTCGACTAGCGGGGGAGGACAATGAGCAGTTCTTC
TRBJ2-1,TRBV11-1,.,.,CASSLYPGEQFF,TGTGCCAGCAGCTTATACCCGGGAGAACAGTTCTTC
TRBJ2-5,TRBV19,TRBD2,.,CASRGPSGETQYF,TGTGCCAGTAGAGGGCCTAGCGGAGAGACCCAGTACTTC
TRBJ2-7,TRBV15,.,.,CATSRVSPGSGYEQYF,TGTGCCACCAGCAGAGTCTCCCCAGGAAGCGGGTACGAGCAGTACTTC
TRBJ2-7,TRBV5-4,.,.,CASSIGTGTYEQYF,TGTGCCAGCAGCATAGGGACTGGAACCTACGAGCAGTACTTC
TRBJ2-7,TRBV27,.,few,CASSWSGESSYEQYF,TGTGCCAGCAGTTGGTCAGGGGAGAGCTCCTACGAGCAGTACTTC
TRBJ2-5,TRBV30,TRBD2,few,CAWSELAGMGETQYF,TGTGCCTGGAGTGAACTAGCGGGAATGGGGGAGACCCAGTACTTC
TRBJ2-3,TRBV4-1,.,few,CASSHGTRTDTQYF,TGCGCCAGCAGCCACGGGACGCGCACAGATACGCAGTATTTT
TRBJ2-1,TRBV5-4,TRBD2,.,CASSLESGGSSYNEQFF,TGTGCCAGCAGCTTGGAAAGCGGGGGAAGCTCCTACAATGAGCAGTTCTTC
TRBJ2-1,TRBV7-9,.,.,CASSLKPGINNEQFF,TGTGCCAGCAGCTTAAAGCCGGGGATCAACAATGAGCAGTTCTTC
TRBJ2-5,TRBV10-3,.,.,CAIRKREDREETQYF,TGTGCCATCAGAAAACGGGAGGACAGGGAAGAGACCCAGTACTTC
TRBJ2-7,TRBV2,.,.,CASGAGSYEQYF,TGTGCCAGCGGGGCCGGCTCCTACGAGCAGTACTTC
TRBJ2-5,TRBV6-1,.,.,CASSIGTVVRETQYF,TGTGCCAGCAGTATCGGAACGGTAGTAAGAGAGACCCAGTACTTC
TRBJ2-1,TRBV10-1,.,.,CASMERSYNEQFF,TGCGCCAGCATGGAGCGCTCCTACAATGAGCAGTTCTTC
TRBJ1-2,TRBV27,TRBD1,few,CASFGTGPSNYGYTF,TGTGCCAGCTTCGGGACAGGTCCGTCTAACTATGGCTACACCTTC
TRBJ1-2,TRBV4-1,.,.,CASSPGVGTHYGYTF,TGCGCCAGCAGCCCAGGAGTAGGCACCCACTATGGCTACACCTTC
TRBJ2-7,TRBV7-9,TRBD1,.,CASTSGTGQYEQYF,TGTGCCAGCACCTCCGGGACAGGGCAATACGAGCAGTACTTC
TRBJ2-1,TRBV19,.,few,CASSTSGHPVYNEQFF,TGTGCCAGTAGTACTTCGGGACACCCAGTATACAATGAGCAGTTCTTC
TRBJ2-7,TRBV10-2,.,once,CASSELGEQYF,TGCGCCAGCAGTGAATTGGGGGAGCAGTACTTC
TRBJ2-1,TRBV6-5,.,few,CASSSVSLREQFF,TGTGCCAGCAGCTCCGTGTCCCTCAGGGAGCAGTTCTTC
TRBJ2-2,TRBV30,.,few,CAWTFRTHTGELFF,TGTGCCTGGACTTTTCGGACGCATACCGGGGAGCTGTTTTTT
TRBJ2-1,TRBV4-1,.,.,CASSQLERKQFF,TGCGCCAGCAGCCAACTGGAGCGCAAGCAGTTCTTC
TRBJ2-3,TRBV30,TRBD2,.,CAWSLGTSMADTQYF,TGTGCCTGGAGTTTGGGGACTAGCATGGCAGATACGCAGTATTTT
TRBJ2-5,TRBV2,TRBD1,.,CASSVTGMETQYF,TGTGCCAGCAGTGTGACAGGGATGGAGACCCAGTACTTC
TRBJ2-3,TRBV10-1,.,few,CASPDSPSFEDTQYF,TGCGCCAGCCCGGACAGCCCGAGTTTTGAGGATACGCAGTATTTT
TRBJ2-3,TRBV6-5,.,.,CASSQDSGRGDTQYF,TGTGCCAGCAGTCAAGACTCCGGCCGCGGTGATACGCAGTATTTT
TRBJ2-1,TRBV7-3,.,few,CASSLGAPYNEQFF,TGTGCCAGCAGCCTAGGGGCCCCCTACAATGAGCAGTTCTTC
TRBJ2-1,TRBV13,.,few,CATGKHAYNEQFF,TGTGCCACCGGGAAGCACGCCTACAATGAGCAGTTCTTC
TRBJ2-3,TRBV29-1,TRBD2,.,CSVALAGNTDTQYF,TGCAGCGTTGCCCTAGCGGGAAACACAGATACGCAGTATTTT
TRBJ2-1,TRBV6-1,TRBD1,.,CASSPWTGEREQFF,TGTGCCAGCAGTCCCTGGACAGGGGAGCGTGAGCAGTTCTTC
TRBJ2-2,TRBV5-1,.,.,CASSLSGSYTGELFF,TGCGCCAGCAGCTTGAGTGGGAGTTACACCGGGGAGCTGTTTTTT
TRBJ2-5,TRBV7-9,TRBD2,.,CASSLVLAGTGETQYF,TGTGCCAGCAGCTTAGTCCTAGCGGGAACCGGGGAGACCCAGTACTTC
TRBJ2-4,TRBV7-9,.,.,CASSAQGGLAKNIQYF,TGTGCCAGCAGCGCCCAGGGGGGTCTAGCCAAAAACATTCAGTACTTC
TRBJ1-4,TRBV6-6,.,.,CASEGGNEKLFF,TGTGCCAGCGAGGGAGGAAATGAAAAACTGTTTTTT
TRBJ2-2,TRBV6-4,.,.,CASSDVAGTGELFF,TGTGCCAGCAGTGACGTCGCAGGCACCGGGGAGCTGTTTTTT
TRBJ1-2,TRBV5-1,TRBD1,few,CASSWQQGQFGYTF,TGCGCCAGCAGCTGGCAACAGGGGCAGTTTGGCTACACCTTC
TRBJ2-5,TRBV7-9,TRBD1,few,CASSQSTGEETQYF,TGTGCCAGCAGCCAGTCGACAGGGGAAGAGACCCAGTACTTC